The rows below give T cell receptor beta chains drawn from one sample of a study of blood T cell repertoires in COVID-19. Measured with immunoSEQ multiplex PCR; TCRdb has only the in-frame clones, and not every one. This sample yields 150,000 to 200,000 clones, of which around 85% are seen a single time; about 20% belongs to the top ten. Sequencing was done on a sample of peripheral blood. The receptors were sampled from a person aged 70 to 80 with COVID-19, enrolled during active disease. The CDR3 runs from the conserved cysteine through the conserved F or W. The order of the fields is D gene, V gene, clone size, J gene, CDR3 length, CDR3 DNA, CDR3 protein. D genes are given only for firm matches. Size tells how often a clone was seen (once, few, many) or the class of an expanded clone, and some rows leave it out.

>NA|TRBV5-8|NA|TRBJ1-6|15
TGTGCCAGCAGCGTCCCAGGGGTACGGCGCTCACCCCTCCACTTT
CASSVPGVRRSPLHF
>NA|TRBV7-9|once|TRBJ1-1|13
TGTGCCAGCAGCCCGGGAGGGTCCCCTGAAGCTTTCTTT
CASSPGGSPEAFF
>TRBD1|TRBV5-4|few|TRBJ1-6|15
TGTGCCAGCAGCTTGGCCGAGACAGGGGCGCAACTCCTCCACTTT
CASSLAETGAQLLHF
>NA|TRBV7-9|NA|TRBJ2-3|15
TGTGCCAGCAGCTTGCGACAGGGACTCACAGATACGCAGTATTTT
CASSLRQGLTDTQYF
>NA|TRBV27|NA|TRBJ1-2|15
TGTGCCAGCAGTTTATTTGCAGGGTTCCCAGCGATCTACACCTTC
CASSLFAGFPAIYTF
>NA|TRBV16|NA|TRBJ2-5|16
TGTGCCAGCAGCCCCCCAGGGCGGCAGGACCAAGAGACCCAGTACTTC
CASSPPGRQDQETQYF
>NA|TRBV24-1|NA|TRBJ2-2|13
TGTGCCACCCGGAACAGGAACACCGGGGAGCTGTTTTTT
CATRNRNTGELFF
>TRBD2|TRBV4-3|NA|TRBJ2-3|15
TGCGCCAGCAGCCGGATAGCGGGGAACACAGATACGCAGTATTTT
CASSRIAGNTDTQYF
>NA|TRBV20-1|NA|TRBJ1-2|14
TGCAGTGCTAGTGCTACAGGCCGCATGGGGGGCTACACCTTC
CSASATGRMGGYTF
>NA|TRBV5-1|many|TRBJ2-7|14
TGCGCCAGCAGCTTGCAGGCGTACTCCTACGAGCAGTACTTC
CASSLQAYSYEQYF
>TRBD1|TRBV28|NA|TRBJ1-2|17
TGTGCCAGCAGTTTACGGGGACAGGGACGGGCCTCCTATGGCTACACCTTC
CASSLRGQGRASYGYTF
>NA|TRBV5-6|NA|TRBJ1-3|14
TGTGCCAGCAGCTTGGCAGGGTCCGGAAACACCATATATTTT
CASSLAGSGNTIYF
>NA|TRBV7-2|NA|TRBJ1-2|14
TGTGCCAGCAGCTTAGGGGGAGCTAACTATGGCTACACCTTC
CASSLGGANYGYTF